This is a list of T cell receptor beta chains from one sample in a study of metastatic and nonmetastatic thyroid tumors. MiXCR reprocessed the PCR reads for TCRdb. The profile shows 15,000 to 20,000 clones, 20% to 25% of them singletons. Source material: adjacent normal tissue. Receptor source: a female donor with papillary thyroid cancer or a benign thyroid nodule (not recorded which). Some clones in this sample may be carry-over from other donors' samples. CDR3s include the opening cysteine and the closing phenylalanine or tryptophan. D genes are given only for firm matches. Rows may omit the clone size; those that give it use once, few, many or a size class.

abundance	v_gene	j_gene	d_gene	CDR3nt	CDR3aa
few	TRBV24-1	TRBJ1-5	TRBD1	TGTGCCACCAGTGACAGGACAGGGAATAGCAATCAGCCCCAGCATTTT	CATSDRTGNSNQPQHF
few	TRBV6-1	TRBJ2-2	NA	TGTGCCAGCAGTGATAACTTGAGGGCCGGGGAGCTGTTTTTT	CASSDNLRAGELFF
NA	TRBV20-1	TRBJ2-5	NA	TGCAGTGCTCCACTAACAGGGCGAGAGACCCAGTACTTC	CSAPLTGRETQYF
NA	TRBV20-1	TRBJ2-7	TRBD2	TGCAGTGCTAGCCACCTGGGACTAGCGGCTCGCGAGCAGTACTTC	CSASHLGLAAREQYF
few	TRBV11-2	TRBJ2-3	NA	TGTGCCAGCAGCTTAGAAACAGCAAATACGCAGTATTTT	CASSLETANTQYF
NA	TRBV5-6	TRBJ1-4	TRBD1	TGTGCCAGCAGCACTTCGGGACAGGGTAATGAAAAACTGTTTTTT	CASSTSGQGNEKLFF
few	TRBV6-1	TRBJ1-5	TRBD1	TGTGCCAGCAGGTTCATCGACAGGGACCATCAGCCCCAGCATTTT	CASRFIDRDHQPQHF
few	TRBV10-1	TRBJ2-2	TRBD1	TGCGCCAGCAGCGCTGGGACAGGGGGCGGTATCAGCACCGGGGAGCCGTTTTTT	CASSAGTGGGISTGEPFF
many	TRBV20-1	TRBJ2-7	TRBD2	TGCAGTGCTACAGGACTAGCGGGCTACGAGCAGTACTTC	CSATGLAGYEQYF
NA	TRBV5-1	TRBJ1-2	NA	TGCGCCAGCAGCTCCCGGGACTCCAATGGCTACACCTTC	CASSSRDSNGYTF
medium-sized	TRBV4-1	TRBJ1-1	NA	TGCGCCAGCAGCCAAGGTCTGGCGGACCTGAACACTGAAGCTTTCTTT	CASSQGLADLNTEAFF
NA	TRBV2	TRBJ2-7	TRBD1	TGTGCCAGCAGTCAAGGCCCGGGACAGGGGCCCCACGAGCAGTACTTC	CASSQGPGQGPHEQYF
NA	TRBV12-3/TRBV12-4	TRBJ2-7	TRBD1	TGTGCCAGCAGTTCGGCACAGATACAGGGGGGCTCCTACGAGCAGTACTTC	CASSSAQIQGGSYEQYF
NA	TRBV7-2	TRBJ2-1	TRBD2	TGTGCCAGCAGCTCTAACGGGCGGGAGGCCAGCTCCTACAATGAGCAGTTCTTC	CASSSNGREASSYNEQFF
NA	TRBV28	TRBJ2-1	TRBD2	TGTGCCAGCAGACAGAGCGGCGGGGGACAGTTCTTC	CASRQSGGGQFF
few	TRBV28	TRBJ1-1	NA	TGTGCCAGCACCGCACCACGGGGCAAGGCGGACACTGAAGCTTTCTTT	CASTAPRGKADTEAFF
few	TRBV20-1	TRBJ1-4	NA	TGCAGTGCTAGATCTAGGACTGAGGAAAAACTGTTTTTT	CSARSRTEEKLFF
NA	TRBV6-2/TRBV6-3	TRBJ2-7	NA	TGTGCCAGCAGTTACGACAGCGGAGCCTACGAGCAGTACTTC	CASSYDSGAYEQYF
NA	TRBV20-1	TRBJ2-1	TRBD2	TGCAGTGCTAGAGATATAGCGGGGGGATACAATGAGCAGTTCTTC	CSARDIAGGYNEQFF
hyperexpanded	TRBV28	TRBJ2-3	NA	TGTGCCAGCAGTCCCCTGGGGGCTAGGACAGATACGCAGTATTTT	CASSPLGARTDTQYF
many	TRBV19	TRBJ2-7	TRBD1	TGTGCCAGTAGTTCGACAGGGGCGGACGAGCAGTACTTC	CASSSTGADEQYF
few	TRBV9	TRBJ2-7	TRBD2	TGTGCCAGCAGCGTAGGGGGTGGGGCGGGAGTCCGCTACGAGCAGTACTTC	CASSVGGGAGVRYEQYF
NA	TRBV11-2	TRBJ1-1	NA	TGTGCCAGCAGCCCCGCGGTCACGAACACTGAAGCTTTCTTT	CASSPAVTNTEAFF
few	TRBV12-3/TRBV12-4	TRBJ2-1	TRBD2	TGTGCCAGCAGTTTAGCGTGGGAAACGGGAGGCTCCTACAATGAGCAGTTCTTC	CASSLAWETGGSYNEQFF
NA	TRBV3-1	TRBJ2-5	TRBD1	TGTGCCAGCAGCCAAGAACAGCCGTTCGGGCAGGGGGCTGGGAAGACCCAGTACTTC	CASSQEQPFGQGAGKTQYF
few	TRBV2	TRBJ1-2	NA	TGTGCCAGCAGTAGGGACTATGGCTACACCTTC	CASSRDYGYTF
NA	TRBV27	TRBJ2-2	TRBD1	TGTGCCAGCAGTTGGTCACGGACCATGGGGACAGGGGGCAACGGGGAGCTGTTTTTT	CASSWSRTMGTGGNGELFF
few	TRBV6-1	TRBJ1-1	NA	TGTGCCAGCTCGGGACCGTCGAACACTGAAGCTTTCTTT	CASSGPSNTEAFF
few	TRBV16	TRBJ2-7	NA	TGTGCCAGCAGCCAAACAGACTCCTACGAGCAGTACTTC	CASSQTDSYEQYF
NA	TRBV5-1	TRBJ2-1	NA	TGCGCCAGCAGCTTGGGCCTTGGGGGTGGAGATGAGCAGTTCTTC	CASSLGLGGGDEQFF
few	TRBV2	TRBJ1-2	NA	TGTGCCAGCAGTGGCAGGGGCAGGGAGGGCTACACCTTC	CASSGRGREGYTF
NA	TRBV2	TRBJ1-1	NA	TGTGCCAGCAGTCTACAGGGATTCATGAACACTGAAGCTTTCTTT	CASSLQGFMNTEAFF
few	TRBV6-5	TRBJ1-2	TRBD1	TGTGCCAGCAGTTACCGGACAGGCCTCTATGGCTACACCTTC	CASSYRTGLYGYTF
NA	TRBV20-1	TRBJ2-5	TRBD1	TGCAGTGCTAGAGATTTTTTCAGGGGGCCCCAGGAGACCCAGTACTTC	CSARDFFRGPQETQYF
few	TRBV11-3	TRBJ1-1	NA	TGTGCCAGCAGCTTAGATCGAATGGGAGGGGAAGCTTTCTTT	CASSLDRMGGEAFF
large	TRBV2	TRBJ1-5	TRBD1	TGTGCCAGCAGTAGGGACAGCAGAAATCAGCCCCAGCATTTT	CASSRDSRNQPQHF
few	TRBV19	TRBJ2-5	TRBD2	TGTGCCAGTAGTATAGGACTAGCGGGCGGAGAGACCCAGTACTTC	CASSIGLAGGETQYF
NA	TRBV28	TRBJ1-5	TRBD1	TGTGCCAGCAGTCGGGGGGACAGGGGCCAAAATCAGCCCCAGCATTTT	CASSRGDRGQNQPQHF
few	TRBV20-1	TRBJ2-7	TRBD1	TGCACCGTAGAGGGACAGGTTGGCGAGCAGTACTTC	CTVEGQVGEQYF
NA	TRBV15	TRBJ2-2	NA	TGTGCCACGGCTCAGAGTACCGGGGAGCTGTTTTTT	CATAQSTGELFF
large	TRBV19	TRBJ2-5	NA	TGTGCCAGTAGTATAGGGGTTGGGGAGACCCAGTACTTC	CASSIGVGETQYF
NA	TRBV7-2	TRBJ1-6	NA	TGTGCCAGCAGCTTACAAAGCTCCTATAATTCACCCCTCCACTTT	CASSLQSSYNSPLHF
NA	TRBV6-1	TRBJ1-2	NA	TGTGCCAGCATCCCCCGGACTCTGGAGGTATATGGCTACACCTTC	CASIPRTLEVYGYTF
NA	TRBV28	TRBJ1-3	NA	TGTGCCAGCAGTTCCTATGACCTGAGCTCTGGAAACACCATATATTTT	CASSSYDLSSGNTIYF
few	TRBV6-4	TRBJ2-1	TRBD1	TGTGCCAGCAGTCAACAGGGGACGACTTCCTACAATGAGCAGTTCTTC	CASSQQGTTSYNEQFF
NA	TRBV30	TRBJ1-3	NA	TGTGCCTGGACCACAGTCATTGGAAACACCATATATTTT	CAWTTVIGNTIYF
many	TRBV6-2/TRBV6-3	TRBJ2-2	TRBD1	TGTGCCAGCAGTGCTGGACAGGGGGACACCGGGGAGCTGTTTTTT	CASSAGQGDTGELFF